This T cell receptor beta chain was sequenced for a study of cytomegalovirus exposure and HLA in healthy donors. General observations from the study: Within the approximately 120 validation repertoires, first-cohort TCR clusters tended to co-occur, according to a later analysis.

The validation cohort, a group of some 120 subjects, included the donors and was separate from the approximately 680-subject first cohort. Produced via immunoSEQ multiplex PCR; TCRdb's table is partial and in-frame only. Altogether 300,000 to 350,000 clones are present, approximately 88% being singletons, with the ten largest covering approximately 0.95%. CDR3 length: 14 residues. The germline V gene encodes CDR1 LNHDA and CDR2 SQIVND (reference sequence). Of note for this clone: Its antigen is unidentified.

The TCR comes from a man under 40 in good health and CMV-seronegative. The specimen was PBMCs. The rearrangement links TRBV19 to TRBJ1-6; D perhaps matches TRBD1 (5 bases). The CDR3 reads CEEQAASYNSPLHF. As DNA, the CDR3 is TGTGAGGAACAGGCGGCCTCCTATAATTCACCCCTCCACTTT.